A single sample gave rise to the 7 T cell receptor beta chains below, sequenced in a study of T cells after yellow fever vaccination. TCRdb reprocessed the 5' RACE reads via MiXCR and lists one record per CDR3 protein. The table lists some 300,000 distinct CDR3 sequences, 7.5% to 9.5% of them singletons. Here the sequenced sample was CD4+ T cells sorted from PBMCs, taken 5 days after the yellow fever booster vaccination. The receptors shown here come from a man between 18 and 29 years old who received the YFV17D yellow fever vaccine.

This clonotype was detected only a few times. This chain links TRBV6-5 with TRBJ1-4, with TRBD1 as a possible D gene (5 bases). Per the germline V gene, CDR1 is MNHEY and CDR2 is SVGAGI. The length of the CDR3 is 13 residues. Trimming removed 1 base at V and 13 bases at J, with 13 bases between. The CDR3 coding sequence is TGTGCCAGCAGTTACTTCGAAAGGGGAGGACTGTTTTTT. Translated, it gives CASSYFERGGLFF.

This clonotype came up a few times. This chain connects TRBV5-1 to TRBJ2-3; maybe TRBD2 (6 bases). Trimming removed 0 bases at V and 6 bases at J, with 11 bases between. Germline CDR1 reads SGHRS; CDR2 reads YFSETQ. CDR3 length: 14 amino acids. The CDR3 region is CASSLVPGGDTQYF. The CDR3 DNA reads TGCGCCAGCAGCTTGGTCCCTGGGGGGGATACGCAGTATTTT.

This clonotype came up a few times. The rearrangement uses TRBV24-1 and TRBJ2-1; D remains unclear. CDR3 length equals 12 residues. Trimming pared 4 bases from V and 9 bases from J, leaving 9 bases between. CDR1 KGHDR and CDR2 SFDVKD come from the germline V gene. The CDR3 DNA follows: TGTGCCACCAGTGAATCGGGCCCTGAGCAGTTCTTC. As protein: CATSESGPEQFF.

This chain connects TRBV5-4 to TRBJ2-5; TRBD2 aligns across 8 bases. The CDR3 contains 15 residues. Germline CDR1 and CDR2: SGHNT and YYREEE (reference sequence). V lost 1 base to trimming and J lost 5 bases; unmatched junction nucleotides: 7. CDR3 bases: TGTGCCAGCAGCTTGTACGGGGGGGCCGGGGAGACCCAGTACTTC. It translates to CASSLYGGAGETQYF.

This sequence joins TRBV5-5 and TRBJ2-3; perhaps TRBD1 as D (5 bases). V lost 0 bases, J lost 4 bases, and 15 bases lay in between. Germline V gives CDR1 SGHKS, CDR2 YYEKEE (reference sequence). This CDR3 region has 16 residues. The DNA of the CDR3 is TGTGCCAGCAGCTTGGGGCAGGGCCATGGGGCAGATACGCAGTATTTT. Translating it yields CASSLGQGHGADTQYF.

The chain combines TRBV3-1 with TRBJ2-1; possibly TRBD2 for D (5 bases). Germline-derived CDR1 and CDR2 are LGHDT and YNNKEL (reference sequence). Trimming left V 3 bases short and J 7 bases short, with 10 bases between. The CDR3 is made up of 13 amino acids. In DNA, the CDR3 is TGTGCCAGCAGCCACGTCGGGGAAAATGAGCAGTTCTTC. Translating it yields CASSHVGENEQFF.

V gene TRBV29-1 combines with J gene TRBJ1-5; unclear D gene. Trimming removed 4 bases at V and 4 bases at J, with 14 bases between. This CDR3 is built from 14 residues. Germline V CDR1 and CDR2: SQVTM, ANQGSEA. The CDR3 sequence is CSVAEAFTNQPQHF. The CDR3 DNA is TGCAGCGTTGCGGAAGCTTTCACAAATCAGCCCCAGCATTTT.